This T cell receptor beta chain was sequenced in a study of blood T cell repertoires in COVID-19. Study in general: The origin of the acute and convalescent COVID-19 samples was the United States, Italy and Spain. Nucleic acid was either cDNA or gDNA, and it came from T cells, B-cell-depleted T cells, or PBMCs.

Participant-given clinical history determined each cohort assignment. In the authors' workflow: Estimates of nucleated cell counts were drawn from the amplification of reference gene primers. Libraries were prepared by immunoSEQ multiplex PCR; TCRdb keeps only in-frame clonotypes and omits some of them. The DNA gave D and trimming, while V, J and clone size come from that table. The sample holds about 400,000 clones, under 90% seen once. V was shortened by 4 bases and J by 2 bases, with 9 bases between the two germline ends. Per germline, CDR1 GTSNPN and CDR2 SVGIG (reference sequence). There are 13 residues in the CDR3.

Sequencing was performed on PBMCs or T cells enriched from blood (not recorded which). This TCR derives from a woman aged 25 to 39 who had recovered from COVID-19. The chain is built from TRBV30 and TRBJ1-5; D call uncertain. The CDR3 sequence is CAWKERGNQPQHF. The CDR3, as DNA: TGTGCCTGGAAGGAACGGGGCAATCAGCCCCAGCATTTT.